A single sample gave rise to the 14 T cell receptor beta chains below, sequenced in a study of OX40 agonist ivuxolimab in advanced cancers. Some clones are missing from TCRdb's copy, which holds only in-frame ones; the method was immunoSEQ multiplex PCR. This table has tens of thousands of clones, about 86% appearing once. Sequenced material: CD4+ or CD8+ T cells sorted from blood, taken in a trial of the OX40 agonist ivuxolimab. These receptors were collected from an adult with an advanced solid tumor such as melanoma, head and neck, liver or kidney cancer.

The chain joins TRBV9 to TRBJ2-1; maybe TRBD2 (5 bases). The CDR3 sequence is 15 residues long. CDR1 SGDLS and CDR2 YYNGEE come from the germline V gene. Between the trimmed V and J ends, which lost 2 bases and 4 bases, there was a span of 13 bases. The CDR3 sequence: CASSVGGALYNEQFF. Here the CDR3 DNA reads TGTGCCAGCAGCGTCGGAGGAGCCCTATACAATGAGCAGTTCTTC.

This clone was recorded only once. This chain joins TRBV7-9 and TRBJ2-3; D may correspond to TRBD1 or TRBD2 (5 bases each). The V gene lost 6 bases and the J gene lost 0 bases, with 13 bases spanning the gap. Per the germline V gene, CDR1 is SEHNR and CDR2 is FQNEAQ (reference sequence). The CDR3 is 15 amino acids. The CDR3 region is CASSRGVTSTDTQYF. CDR3 DNA sequence: TGTGCCAGCAGTCGAGGGGTCACTAGCACAGATACGCAGTATTTT.

The chain couples TRBV30 to TRBJ2-7; 10 nucleotides match TRBD2. The CDR3 contains 17 residues. Germline values: CDR1 GTSNPN, CDR2 SVGIG (reference sequence). With V trimmed by 3 bases and J by 2 bases, 13 bases remained unmatched. This CDR3 is CAWRYSGRPRGTYEQYF. The CDR3 DNA is TGTGCCTGGAGGTATAGCGGGAGGCCGAGGGGGACCTACGAGCAGTACTTC.

This sequence joins TRBV29-1 and TRBJ2-1, with 10 bases lining up with TRBD2. CDR3 length equals 16 residues. V was pared by 6 bases and J by 6 bases, with 14 bases of the junction left unmatched. The germline V gene encodes CDR1 SQVTM and CDR2 ANQGSEA. In DNA, the CDR3 is TGCAGCGTCCGTGGGGCTAGCGGGAGTCAAAGCAATGAGCAGTTCTTC. Translating it yields CSVRGASGSQSNEQFF.

Judged by abundance, this clone is medium-sized. This chain connects TRBV7-6 to TRBJ1-1, with D uncertain. V was shortened by 7 bases and J by 5 bases, with 2 bases between the two germline ends. The CDR3 sequence is 9 residues long. CDR1 and CDR2 from the germline V gene are SGHVS and FNYEAQ. The CDR3 DNA reads TGTGCCAGCACGACTGAAGCTTTCTTT. Translated: CASTTEAFF. Using reference TRBV7-6 and TRBJ1-1 for the parts outside the CDR3, the full variable domain is GAGVSQSPRYKVTKRGQDVALRCDPISGHVSLYWYRQALGQGPEFLTYFNYEAQQDKSGLPNDRFSAERPEGSISTLTIQRTEQRDSAMYRCASTTEAFFGQGTRLTVV.

The chain uses TRBV11-2 and TRBJ2-1, with TRBD2 as a possible D gene (6 bases). Germline values: CDR1 SGHAT, CDR2 FQNNGV. V lost 5 bases to trimming and J lost 8 bases, with 13 bases between them. The CDR3 covers 13 residues. Written as DNA, the CDR3 is TGTGCCAGCAGCCCCAGGAGGGCCCATGAGCAGTTCTTC. The encoded protein is CASSPRRAHEQFF.

The V and J genes are TRBV5-6 and TRBJ2-7, with D tentatively TRBD1 or TRBD2 (5 bases each). V was shortened by 4 bases and J by 3 bases, with 14 bases between the two germline ends. Germline lookup yields CDR1 SGHDT and CDR2 YYEEEE. This CDR3 has 14 residues. The CDR3 sequence: CASSAGTLHYEQYF. Here the CDR3 DNA reads TGTGCCAGCAGCGCCGGGACGTTGCACTACGAGCAGTACTTC.

CDR3 bases: TGCGCCAGCAGCCAAGGGCCGGGACAGGGGGCGAGGGATGGCTACACCTTC. Encoded protein: CASSQGPGQGARDGYTF. This rearrangement joins TRBV4-1 to TRBJ1-2, with 12 bases that match TRBD1. The CDR3 totals 17 residues. Per germline, CDR1 MGHRA and CDR2 YSYEKL. Germline trimming cut 1 base from V and 6 bases from J; bases unmatched to any gene: 9.

V and J are TRBV5-1 and TRBJ2-2, with D possibly being TRBD1 (6 bases). Germline CDR1 reads SGHRS; CDR2 reads YFSETQ. The CDR3 is 13 amino acids. V dropped 5 bases and J dropped 4 bases, with 9 bases sitting between them. The CDR3 sequence is CASRTDSTGELFF. CDR3 sequence (DNA): TGCGCCAGCAGGACGGACAGCACCGGGGAGCTGTTTTTT.

The chain joins TRBV6-6 to TRBJ2-7; perhaps TRBD1 as D (5 bases). The germline CDR1 and CDR2 sequences are MNHNY and SVGAGI (reference sequence). The CDR3 has 15 amino acids. Trimming removed 4 bases from V and 2 bases from J, with 15 bases in between. The CDR3 spells CASSLFGDSPYEQYF. CDR3 nucleotide sequence: TGTGCCAGCAGTTTGTTTGGCGACAGTCCCTACGAGCAGTACTTC.

This clone was found a few times. V gene TRBV19 combines with J gene TRBJ2-1, with D unclear. Between the trimmed V and J ends, which lost 1 base and 4 bases, there was a span of 11 bases. Germline CDR1 LNHDA, CDR2 SQIVND (reference sequence). This CDR3 spans 15 amino acids. Here the CDR3 DNA reads TGTGCCAGTAGTATAGGAGGCGGTGGTTACAATGAGCAGTTCTTC. Translation gives CASSIGGGGYNEQFF.

This clone is termed medium-sized (0.01 to 0.1%). J is TRBJ1-1 and V is TRBV7-6; 7 bases map to TRBD1. The junction had 8 bases not matched to a gene; V was cut back by 1 base and J by 6 bases. The CDR3 extends over 15 amino acids. Per germline, CDR1 SGHVS and CDR2 FNYEAQ. The CDR3 protein is CASSLETGSFPEAFF. CDR3 DNA: TGTGCCAGCAGCTTAGAGACAGGGTCTTTCCCTGAAGCTTTCTTT.

V is TRBV30 and J is TRBJ2-1, with 7 bases that match TRBD1. With V trimmed by 2 bases and J by 7 bases, 14 bases remained unmatched. The CDR3 has 16 residues. CDR1 and CDR2 from the germline V gene are GTSNPN and SVGIG (reference sequence). In nucleotides, the CDR3 is TGTGCCTGGAGTAACCACCGGGACAGAGGTACAAATGAGCAGTTCTTC. It specifies CAWSNHRDRGTNEQFF.

This clone appeared a single time. The chain uses TRBV6-1 and TRBJ2-7; perhaps D is TRBD1 or TRBD2 (5 bases each). Looked up from germline, CDR1 is MNHNS and CDR2 is SASEGT. V was pared by 1 base and J by 0 bases, with 13 bases between. CDR3 length: 16 amino acids. The CDR3 nucleotides read TGTGCCAGCAGTGAAGAGGAGCGGACATTCTCCTACGAGCAGTACTTC. Translated, it gives CASSEEERTFSYEQYF.